This TCR beta chain was observed in a study of cytomegalovirus exposure and HLA in healthy donors. At the level of the study: There were roughly 110 million unique TCR beta sequences, drawn from approximately 180 million T cells, in an earlier analysis.

V gave up 0 bases and J gave up 4 bases, with 6 bases separating them. Germline CDR1 reads SGHTA; CDR2 reads FQGTGA. The CDR3 has 14 amino acids. With regard to this clone: What it binds is unknown.

Study findings and constraints: Later analysis identified 16,951 TCR beta sequences associated with HLA alleles, using a false discovery rate threshold of 0.05.

13 Jbeta primers and 60 Vbeta primers were used for the PCR. Sequencing used immunoSEQ multiplex PCR; TCRdb keeps in-frame clones, though not all of them. The profile shows about 160,000 clones, roughly 80% of them singletons. The source is a female donor in good health and CMV-seronegative. The chain has TRBV7-3 and TRBJ2-2, with D hard to call. Sample: PBMCs. This CDR3 reads CASSLTHTTGELFF. The CDR3, as DNA: TGTGCCAGCAGCTTAACACACACCACCGGGGAGCTGTTTTTT.